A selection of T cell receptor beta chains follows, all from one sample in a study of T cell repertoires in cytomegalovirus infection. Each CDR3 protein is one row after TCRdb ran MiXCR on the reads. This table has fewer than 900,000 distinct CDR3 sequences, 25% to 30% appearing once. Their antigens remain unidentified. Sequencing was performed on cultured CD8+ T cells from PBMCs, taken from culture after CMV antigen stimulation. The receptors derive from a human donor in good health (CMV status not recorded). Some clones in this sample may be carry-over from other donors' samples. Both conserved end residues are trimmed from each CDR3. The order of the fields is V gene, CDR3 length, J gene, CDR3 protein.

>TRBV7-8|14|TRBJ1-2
ASSLAPDRINYGYT
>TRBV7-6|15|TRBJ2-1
ASSLGVAGGTYNEQF
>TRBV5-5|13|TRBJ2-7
ASSLEDRLAHEQY
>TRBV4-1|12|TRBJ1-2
ASSRGLGASGYT
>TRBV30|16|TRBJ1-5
AWRVPRGGPPPNQPQH
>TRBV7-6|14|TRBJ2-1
ASSPTPGQTYNEQF
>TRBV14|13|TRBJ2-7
ASSQEGRRTYEQY
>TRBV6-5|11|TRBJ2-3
ASSYYPTDTQY
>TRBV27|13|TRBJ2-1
ATFHGTSGEGVQF
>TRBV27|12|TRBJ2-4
ASSAGGARNIQY
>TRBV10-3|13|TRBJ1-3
AISEAGDAGNTIY
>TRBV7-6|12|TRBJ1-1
ASTALGGYTEAF
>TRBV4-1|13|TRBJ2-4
ASSQETGAKNIQY
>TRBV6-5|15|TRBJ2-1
ASTVLASNTGHNEQF
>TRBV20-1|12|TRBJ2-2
SAKDSLNTGELF
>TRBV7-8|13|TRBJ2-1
ASSLLRDRGNEQF
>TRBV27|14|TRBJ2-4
ASSFREHLAKNIQY
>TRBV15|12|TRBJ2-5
ATSRGDSQETQY
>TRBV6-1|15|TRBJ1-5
ASSEKRGRTFDQPQH
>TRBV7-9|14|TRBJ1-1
ASSFGGRGLRTEAF
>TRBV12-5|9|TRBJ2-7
ASGLNYEQY
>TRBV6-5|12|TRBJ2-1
ASRRIQGAGEQF
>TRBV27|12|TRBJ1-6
ASSSGRRNSPLH
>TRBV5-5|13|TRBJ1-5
ASSRDRGGNQPQH
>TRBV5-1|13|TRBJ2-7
ASSLDRAISYEQY
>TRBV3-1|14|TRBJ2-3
ASSPGLAGGADTQY
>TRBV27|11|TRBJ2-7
ASSPGIWREQY
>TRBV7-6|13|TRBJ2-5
ASSHPGLAQQTQY
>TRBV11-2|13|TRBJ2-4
ASSLVEGAKNIQY
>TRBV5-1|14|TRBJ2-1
ASSPVTGGLHNEQF
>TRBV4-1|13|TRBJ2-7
ASSQVQGAVYEQY
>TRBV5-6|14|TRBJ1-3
ASSFMGQGSGNTIY
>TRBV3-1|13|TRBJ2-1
ASSQETGYYNEQF
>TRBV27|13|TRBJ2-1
ASSPDEGSYNEQF
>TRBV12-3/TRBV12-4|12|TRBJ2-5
ASTLTSEQETQY
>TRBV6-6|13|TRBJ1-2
ASSYSVSRNYGYT
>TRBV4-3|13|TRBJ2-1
ASSQVVGLGNEQF
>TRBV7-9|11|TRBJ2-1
ASSLGGMMEQF
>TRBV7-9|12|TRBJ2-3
ASRSGNGADTQY
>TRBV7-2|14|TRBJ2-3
ASSYVHSYFTDTQY
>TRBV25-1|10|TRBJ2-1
ASRDSSDEQF
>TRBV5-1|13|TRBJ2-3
ASSLVGVLTDTQY
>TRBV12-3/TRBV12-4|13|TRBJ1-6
ASSSAGPQNSPLH
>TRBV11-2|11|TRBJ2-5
ASLGLLQETQY
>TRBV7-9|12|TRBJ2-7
ASSHRDFSYEQY